This passage covers 13 T cell receptor beta chains from one sample sequenced in a study of blood T cell repertoires in COVID-19. Using immunoSEQ multiplex PCR, the repertoire was profiled, and TCRdb retains in-frame clones only, with some absent. The data show more than 200,000 clones, with around nine tenths seen just once and about 7% held by the top ten. The sequencing input was PBMCs or T cells enriched from blood (not recorded which). The source of these receptors is a man younger than 45 in a cohort exposed to, infected with or recovered from COVID-19 (not recorded which).

The J gene is TRBJ2-7, the V gene TRBV5-8, with D perhaps matching TRBD1 (6 bases). The CDR3 contains 12 residues. The germline gives CDR1 SGHTS, CDR2 YDEGEE. V dropped 3 bases and J dropped 4 bases, with 8 bases sitting between them. CDR3 in DNA: TGTGCCAGCAGCTGGACAGATTACGAGCAGTACTTC. It translates to CASSWTDYEQYF.

The J gene is TRBJ2-1, the V gene TRBV6-2 or TRBV6-3; 12 bases are a match to TRBD2. J was trimmed by 0 bases and V by 2 bases; bases with no gene match: 11. The length of the CDR3 is 20 residues. Germline CDR1 and CDR2: MNHEY and SVGEGT. The CDR3 spells CASSYLLGLAGGSSYNEQFF. DNA of the CDR3: TGTGCCAGCAGTTACCTCTTAGGGCTAGCGGGGGGGAGCTCCTACAATGAGCAGTTCTTC.

This chain links TRBV28 with TRBJ1-2, with D possibly TRBD1 on 6 matching bases. Trimming removed 2 bases at V and 2 bases at J, with 15 bases between. Germline-derived CDR1 and CDR2 are MDHEN and SYDVKM. The CDR3 has 16 residues. CDR3 sequence reads: CASSLSQGRGNYGYTF. DNA of the CDR3: TGTGCCAGCAGTTTAAGTCAGGGCAGGGGAAACTATGGCTACACCTTC.

The rearrangement links TRBV5-1 to TRBJ2-6, with D maybe TRBD1 (5 bases). The CDR3 runs 17 residues. Germline loops: CDR1 SGHRS, CDR2 YFSETQ. Trimming shortened V by 2 bases and J by 2 bases, and 14 bases separated the two germline ends. The CDR3 DNA sequence: TGCGCCAGCAGCTTCGCGGACACTATTCCTGGGGCCAACGTCCTGACTTTC. Encoded protein: CASSFADTIPGANVLTF.

The V call is TRBV28, the J call TRBJ2-3; TRBD1 is a possible D gene (6 bases). V was trimmed by 3 bases and J by 4 bases, leaving 17 bases between them. Germline loops: CDR1 MDHEN, CDR2 SYDVKM. CDR3 length equals 16 residues. Written as DNA, the CDR3 is TGTGCCAGCAGTTTCCCGGGGTCCAGGGGCGCAGATACGCAGTATTTT. Residues: CASSFPGSRGADTQYF.

The chain is built from TRBV9 and TRBJ1-2, with TRBD1 matching over 10 bases. This CDR3 is built from 16 residues. The germline V gene encodes CDR1 SGDLS and CDR2 YYNGEE. Trimming removed 7 bases from V and 1 base from J; junction bases left unmatched: 10. CDR3 protein: CASAGTGVLFNYGYTF. DNA for the CDR3: TGTGCCAGCGCCGGGACAGGGGTACTTTTTAACTATGGCTACACCTTC.

This chain connects TRBV4-1 to TRBJ2-7; D perhaps matches TRBD1 (6 bases). Deletions cut 2 bases from V and 3 bases from J, with 14 bases between. Germline V gene data show CDR1 as MGHRA and CDR2 as YSYEKL. The CDR3 has 15 amino acids. The CDR3 protein is CASSQLTGTNYEQYF. The CDR3 bases are TGCGCCAGCAGCCAACTTACCGGGACAAACTACGAGCAGTACTTC.

The chain employs TRBV4-1 and TRBJ2-7, with D perhaps matching TRBD2 (5 bases). V was clipped by 4 bases and J by 0 bases, with 13 bases between them. The CDR3 is 15 amino acids. Germline lookup yields CDR1 MGHRA and CDR2 YSYEKL. CDR3 DNA: TGCGCCAGCAGCCCCGTTTCGGGGAGCTCCTACGAGCAGTACTTC. This codes for CASSPVSGSSYEQYF.

The V gene is TRBV9, the J gene TRBJ1-1; D gene uncertain. Germline V CDR1 and CDR2: SGDLS, YYNGEE. There are 14 residues in the CDR3. With 4 bases removed from V and 4 bases from J, the gap between germline ends came to 14 bases. The CDR3 sequence is CASSLRGVGTEAFF. DNA for the CDR3: TGTGCCAGCAGCCTTCGCGGGGTGGGCACTGAAGCTTTCTTT.

The J gene is TRBJ1-6, the V gene TRBV6-1; 10 bases line up with TRBD1. This CDR3 has 16 residues. V shed 4 bases, J shed 1 base, and the junction held 1 base outside the gene matches. The germline CDR1 and CDR2 sequences are MNHNS and SASEGT. CDR3 DNA sequence: TGTGCCAGCAGTGCGGACAGGGGGTCCTATAATTCACCCCTCCACTTT. Translating gives CASSADRGSYNSPLHF.

The chain recombines TRBV7-9 with TRBJ1-2, with a possible D match to TRBD1 (6 bases). The V and J ends lost 4 bases and 8 bases respectively, with 23 bases between them. The CDR3 contains 16 residues. The germline V gene has CDR1 SEHNR and CDR2 FQNEAQ (reference sequence). CDR3 loop: CASSSGLQGGSRGYTF. The DNA of the CDR3 is TGTGCCAGCAGCTCAGGATTACAGGGAGGGTCGAGAGGCTACACCTTC.

The V gene is TRBV7-9, the J gene TRBJ2-7; D perhaps matches TRBD1 (6 bases). CDR1 and CDR2 from the germline V gene are SEHNR and FQNEAQ (reference sequence). Trimming pared 5 bases from V and 2 bases from J, leaving 10 bases between. The CDR3 has 13 residues. The CDR3, as DNA: TGTGCCAGCAGCGGGACATTTACCTACGAGCAGTACTTC. Protein product: CASSGTFTYEQYF.

The chain combines TRBV6-5 with TRBJ2-7, with TRBD1 matching over 9 bases. Germline CDR1 MNHEY, CDR2 SVGAGI. J lost 2 bases, V lost 2 bases, and 7 bases had no gene match. CDR3 length: 16 amino acids. The CDR3 DNA reads TGTGCCAGCAGTTACGATCGGCGACAGGGGGCCTACGAGCAGTACTTC. The encoded protein is CASSYDRRQGAYEQYF.